The T cell receptor (beta chain) under discussion was sequenced for a study of OX40 agonist ivuxolimab in advanced cancers. Study-wide background: Ivuxolimab, which patients received intravenously every 2 weeks, was dosed at 0.01 to 10 mg/kg. Patients treated during dose escalation were battling hepatocellular carcinoma, melanoma, renal cell or head and neck cancer. The study, taken as a whole, reports: Dosing at 0.1 to 3.0 mg/kg was accompanied by clonal expansion of CD4+ and CD8+ blood T cells by week 6. Some patients without response likewise showed low normalized clonal expansion.

With respect to this clone: Its matching antigen is unknown.

Per germline, CDR1 SGHNT and CDR2 YENEEA. V gave up 3 bases and J gave up 6 bases, with 9 bases separating them. The CDR3 consists of 12 residues. Clones were read by immunoSEQ multiplex PCR, and TCRdb kept only the in-frame ones, dropping some. The sample yields around 70,000 clones, roughly 86% seen once. The clonotype comes from an adult with an advanced solid tumor such as melanoma, head and neck, liver or kidney cancer. The chain employs TRBV11-3 and TRBJ2-7; perhaps D is TRBD1 or TRBD2 (5 bases each). Sequenced material: CD4+ or CD8+ T cells sorted from blood, taken in a trial of the OX40 agonist ivuxolimab. CDR3 bases: TGTGCCAGCAGCTTGGGGGATCGCGAGCAGTACTTC. Amino acid sequence: CASSLGDREQYF.